This T cell receptor beta chain is drawn from a study of CD8 T cells in Susac syndrome. The multiple sclerosis control group was made up of treatment-naive patients with stable or active relapsing-remitting disease. Germline CDR1 reads SGDLS; CDR2 reads YYNGEE. V lost 3 bases, J lost 0 bases, and 10 bases lay in between. The CDR3 totals 15 residues. Random hexamers were used to reverse transcribe the RNA input (0.5 to 1 ug). TCR beta CDR3 was amplified by immunoSEQ covering 54 Vbeta and 13 Jbeta. TCRdb passed the immunoSEQ multiplex PCR reads through MiXCR, listing each CDR3 protein once. In the table there are 210,000 or so distinct CDR3 sequences, around 90% of which are singletons.

The sample consisted of CD8+ T cells from PBMCs. The TCR was taken from a human donor with multiple sclerosis. V is TRBV9 and J is TRBJ1-5; D is unclear. CDR3 DNA: TGTGCCAGCAGCGAAAGTGGAAGTAGCAATCAGCCCCAGCATTTT. Translation: CASSESGSSNQPQHF.